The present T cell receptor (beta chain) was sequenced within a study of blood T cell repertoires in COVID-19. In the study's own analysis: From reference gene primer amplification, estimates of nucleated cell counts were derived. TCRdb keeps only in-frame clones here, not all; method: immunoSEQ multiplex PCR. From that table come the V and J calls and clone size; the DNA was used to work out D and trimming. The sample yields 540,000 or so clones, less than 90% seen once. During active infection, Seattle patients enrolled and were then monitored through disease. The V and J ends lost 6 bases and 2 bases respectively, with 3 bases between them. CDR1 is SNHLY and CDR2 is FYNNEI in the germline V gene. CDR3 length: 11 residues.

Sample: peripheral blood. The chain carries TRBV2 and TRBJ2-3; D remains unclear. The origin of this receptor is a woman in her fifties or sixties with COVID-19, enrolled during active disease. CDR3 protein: CASRYTDTQYF. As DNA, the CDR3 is TGTGCCAGCAGATACACAGATACGCAGTATTTT.